One sample yielded the 5 T cell receptor beta chains listed below, sequenced in a study of human T cells and chemical hapten exposure. TCRdb called the RACE reads again in MiXCR, with one record for every CDR3 protein. The table has under 100,000 distinct CDR3 sequences, more than 9.5% seen once. Time point in this sample: patch test 2, 6 weeks after DPC sensitization. Treatment indicated: therapeutic diphenylcyclopropenone sensitization with weekly scalp DPC. Sequences were derived from whole blood, sampled in connection with sensitization to the hapten diphenylcyclopropenone (DPC). These receptors were collected from a woman in her thirties or forties with alopecia areata. Some clones in this sample may be carry-over from other donors' samples.

The chain employs TRBV20-1 and TRBJ2-2; no firm D call. CDR1 and CDR2 from the germline V gene are DFQATT and SNEGSKA (reference sequence). V was trimmed by 0 bases and J by 7 bases, leaving 9 bases between them. CDR3 length: 13 amino acids. CDR3 DNA sequence: TGCAGTGCTAGAGATGAGAAAAGCGGGGAGCTGTTTTTT. It translates to CSARDEKSGELFF.

The sample holds many counts of this clonotype. This sequence joins TRBV7-6 and TRBJ2-1; D call uncertain. Germline V lookup: CDR1 SGHVS, CDR2 FNYEAQ. The V end was cut by 0 bases, the J end by 2 bases, with 11 bases between. The CDR3 is made up of 16 amino acids. CDR3 residues: CASSLATGITYNEQFF. In DNA, the CDR3 is TGTGCCAGCAGCTTAGCGACGGGCATAACCTACAATGAGCAGTTCTTC.

This clonotype was picked up many times. The chain uses TRBV19 and TRBJ1-5; the D gene is possibly TRBD1 (5 bases). The germline V gene has CDR1 LNHDA and CDR2 SQIVND (reference sequence). This CDR3 has 14 residues. V was cut by 3 bases and J by 6 bases, with 12 bases left in between. The CDR3 DNA reads as TGTGCCAGTAGTATTATTGAGACAGCTCAGCCCCAGCATTTT. Protein: CASSIIETAQPQHF.

This clonotype was counted at least ten times. The rearrangement links TRBV10-3 to TRBJ2-3, with 8 bases lining up with TRBD2. This CDR3 spans 13 amino acids. After removal of 11 bases from V and 2 bases from J, the junction contained 6 bases not matched to a gene. Per the germline V gene, CDR1 is ENHRY and CDR2 is SYGVKD. The CDR3 DNA reads as TGTGCCCTAAGGCGGGAGGCCACAGATACGCAGTATTTT. It yields the protein CALRREATDTQYF.

This clonotype has a handful of counts. The chain couples TRBV28 to TRBJ1-1; D not certain. This CDR3 has 11 amino acids. Trimming cost V 6 bases and J 0 bases, with 2 bases left between them. Germline V gene lookup returns CDR1 MDHEN and CDR2 SYDVKM. The CDR3 bases are TGTGCCAGCAGATTGAACACTGAAGCTTTCTTT. Translating gives CASRLNTEAFF.